This T cell receptor (beta chain) was sequenced during a study of OX40 agonist ivuxolimab in advanced cancers. Context from the whole study: Ivuxolimab was an agonistic, fully human IgG2 monoclonal antibody directed against OX40 (CD134), a costimulatory receptor. Partial responses were achieved by three dose-escalation patients, of whom one had hepatocellular carcinoma and two had cutaneous melanoma. Intravenous ivuxolimab was administered to patients every 2 weeks at six dose levels: 0.01, 0.1, 0.3, 1.5, 3 and 10 mg/kg. The point of sequencing TCRbeta in the periphery was to test whether ivuxolimab changed TCR sequence diversity and drove clonal T-cell expansion. The dose-escalation cohort was almost 85% male with a mean age of roughly 62 years, ranging from 23 to 79. The paper reports the monotherapy dose-escalation portion (N of about 50 patients) of the phase I ivuxolimab trial. Of the roughly 52 dose-escalation patients, hepatocellular carcinoma was present in roughly 19, melanoma in about 15, renal cell carcinoma in 9 and head and neck cancer in 9. Patients were allowed to have had prior anti-PD-1, anti-PD-L1 or anti-CTLA-4 therapy, and 30% to 40% of the dose-escalation patients had been treated with checkpoint inhibitors.

In regard to this clone: Its target antigen remains unknown. No per-base quality is available; no much larger clone lies one base away.

For sequencing of the TCRbeta CDR3 region, genomic DNA was extracted from the sorted cells. The immunoSEQ Assay was used to sequence the TCRbeta CDR3 regions. TCRdb obtained this table from immuneACCESS and retained in-frame rearrangements with V and J assigned. These tables miss some clones; where compared with another copy, unresolved V genes account for less than half of the shortfall, and the remainder is unexplained. This sample gives under 75,000 clones in total; around nine tenths of them show up just once. The ten most abundant clones make up less than 0.8% of the sample. The trial excluded patients who had a history of autoimmune disease or who were on systemic immunosuppression. Peripheral blood for TCR sequencing was collected from all dose cohorts at baseline, on cycle 4 day 1, and on cycle 7 day 1. Samples were obtained from an open-label, multicenter, first-in-human phase I dose-escalation trial of ivuxolimab. Adults with locally advanced or metastatic melanoma, renal cell, hepatocellular, or head and neck squamous cell carcinoma were enrolled in the trial. Before TCR sequencing, CD4+ and CD8+ T cells were separately sorted from peripheral blood.

Study-wide findings and limitations: After ivuxolimab, expanded clones were on average more numerous among CD8+ T cells than among CD4+ T cells. In the 0.1-3.0 mg/kg groups, partial responders had among the lowest normalized peripheral clonal expansion, particularly in CD8+ T cells. Low levels of normalized T-cell clonal expansion were also seen in some patients who did not respond. At doses of 0.1 to 3.0 mg/kg, clonal expansion of both CD4+ and CD8+ blood T cells was observed from baseline to week 6. Which antigens the clonally expanded peripheral T cells were specific for was not determined.

The CDR3 measures 13 amino acids from cysteine to phenylalanine. The entry retains the CDR3 DNA only, 39 bases that are in frame from base 1. After removal of 4 bases from V and 7 bases from J, the junction retains 7 bases not matched to a gene. According to the germline V gene, CDR1 reads SGHTA and CDR2 reads FQGNSA. The V gene is TRBV7-2 and the J gene is TRBJ2-7; 7 junctional bases match TRBD2. This sequence originates from an adult with an advanced solid tumor such as melanoma, head and neck, liver or kidney cancer. The source was CD4+ or CD8+ T cells sorted from blood, collected in a trial of the OX40 agonist ivuxolimab. The nucleotide sequence reads as follows: TGTGCCAGCAGCTCCCGGACTAGGGGAGAGCAGTACTTC. It codes for CASSSRTRGEQYF.